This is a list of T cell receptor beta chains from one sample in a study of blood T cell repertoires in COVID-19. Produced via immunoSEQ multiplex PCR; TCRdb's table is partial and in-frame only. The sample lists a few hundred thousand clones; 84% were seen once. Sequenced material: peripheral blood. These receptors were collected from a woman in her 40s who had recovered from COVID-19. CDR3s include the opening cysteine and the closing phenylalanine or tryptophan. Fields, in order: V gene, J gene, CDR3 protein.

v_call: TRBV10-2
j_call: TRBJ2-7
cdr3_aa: CASSESTSGAYEQYF

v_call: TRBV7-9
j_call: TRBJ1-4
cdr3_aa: CASSSPGQGTLATNEKLFF

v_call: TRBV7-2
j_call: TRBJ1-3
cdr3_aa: CASSPFSSGGNTIYF

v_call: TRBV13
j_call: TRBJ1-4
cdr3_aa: CASSLAGGGLFF

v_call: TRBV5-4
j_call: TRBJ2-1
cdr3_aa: CASTLDSYNEQFF

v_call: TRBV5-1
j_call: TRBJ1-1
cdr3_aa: CASIPQGQTNTEAFF

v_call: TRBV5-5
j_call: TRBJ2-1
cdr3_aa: CASTQSGVFYNEQFF

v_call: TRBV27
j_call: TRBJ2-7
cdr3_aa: CASVGWRGASYEQYF

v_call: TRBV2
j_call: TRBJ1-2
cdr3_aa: CASSRTSQVLYGYTF

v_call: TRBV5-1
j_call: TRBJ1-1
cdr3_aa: CASSLGGQGGTEAFF

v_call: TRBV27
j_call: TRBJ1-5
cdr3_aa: CASSSDRGKQPQHF

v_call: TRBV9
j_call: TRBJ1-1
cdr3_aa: CASSNRGDTEAFF

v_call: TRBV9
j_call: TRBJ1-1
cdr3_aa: CASSVGPGQGIVTEAFF

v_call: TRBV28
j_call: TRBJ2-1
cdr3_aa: CASSLLGLAGDNEQFF

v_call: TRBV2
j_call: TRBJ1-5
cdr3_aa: CASTSTGVGDQPQHF

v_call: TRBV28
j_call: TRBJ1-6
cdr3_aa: CASSLQAPFFGSPLHF